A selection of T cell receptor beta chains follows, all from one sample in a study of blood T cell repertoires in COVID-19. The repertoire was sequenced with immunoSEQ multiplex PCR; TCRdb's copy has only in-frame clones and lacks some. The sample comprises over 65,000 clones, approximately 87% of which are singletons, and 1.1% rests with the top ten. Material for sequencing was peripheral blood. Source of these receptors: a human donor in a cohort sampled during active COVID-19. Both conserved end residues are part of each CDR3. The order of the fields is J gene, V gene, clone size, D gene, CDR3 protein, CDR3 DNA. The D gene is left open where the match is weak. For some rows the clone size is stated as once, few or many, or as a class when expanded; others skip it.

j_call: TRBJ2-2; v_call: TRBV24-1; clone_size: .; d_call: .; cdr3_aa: CASRGVNTGELFF; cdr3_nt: TGTGCCAGCCGCGGGGTTAACACCGGGGAGCTGTTTTTT
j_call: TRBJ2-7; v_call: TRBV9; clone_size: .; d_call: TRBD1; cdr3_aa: CASSVGRTGGFEDEQYF; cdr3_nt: TGTGCCAGCAGCGTAGGAAGGACAGGGGGCTTTGAGGACGAGCAGTACTTC
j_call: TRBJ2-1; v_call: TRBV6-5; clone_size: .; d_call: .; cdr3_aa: CASSEREYNEQFF; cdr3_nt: TGTGCCAGCTCGGAGAGGGAGTACAATGAGCAGTTCTTC
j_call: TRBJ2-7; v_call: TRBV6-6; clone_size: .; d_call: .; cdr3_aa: CASSATRDSYEQYF; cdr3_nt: TGTGCCAGCAGTGCCACCCGCGACTCCTACGAGCAGTACTTC
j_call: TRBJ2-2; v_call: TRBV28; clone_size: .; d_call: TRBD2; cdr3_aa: CASSPRTSGITGELFF; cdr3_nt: TGTGCCAGCAGTCCAAGGACTAGCGGGATCACCGGGGAGCTGTTTTTT
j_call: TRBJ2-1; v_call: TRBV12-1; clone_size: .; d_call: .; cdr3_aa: CASSSGLRNIVGTSREQFF; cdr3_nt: TGTGCCAGCAGTTCGGGACTAAGGAACATTGTGGGGACTAGTCGTGAGCAGTTCTTC
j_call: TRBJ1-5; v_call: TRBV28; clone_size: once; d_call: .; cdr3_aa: CASSFGGLGQPQHF; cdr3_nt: TGTGCCAGCAGTTTTGGGGGACTTGGACAGCCCCAGCATTTT
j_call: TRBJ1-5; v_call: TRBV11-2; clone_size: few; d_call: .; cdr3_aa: CASSPGQVNQPQHF; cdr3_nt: TGTGCCAGCAGCCCTGGACAAGTCAATCAGCCCCAGCATTTT
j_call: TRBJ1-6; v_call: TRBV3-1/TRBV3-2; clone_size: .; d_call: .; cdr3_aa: CASSKQGNILPNSPLHF; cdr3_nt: TGTGCCAGCAGCAAACAGGGAAACATCCTCCCTAATTCACCCCTCCACTTT
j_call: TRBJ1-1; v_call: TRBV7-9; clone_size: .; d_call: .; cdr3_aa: CASSLTVHEGVNTEAFF; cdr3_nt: TGTGCCAGCAGCTTAACAGTTCATGAAGGGGTGAACACTGAAGCTTTCTTT
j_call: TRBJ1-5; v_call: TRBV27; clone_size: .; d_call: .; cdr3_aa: CASSPRLQGGPYSNQPQHF; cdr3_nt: TGTGCCAGCAGTCCACGTCTACAGGGTGGGCCATATAGCAATCAGCCCCAGCATTTT
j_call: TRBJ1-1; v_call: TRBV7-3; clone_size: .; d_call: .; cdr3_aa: CASSSGAGRTEAFF; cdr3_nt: TGTGCCAGCAGCTCCGGGGCAGGGAGGACTGAAGCTTTCTTT
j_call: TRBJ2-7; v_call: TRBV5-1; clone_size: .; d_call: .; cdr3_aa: CASTSSADSYEQYF; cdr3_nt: TGCGCCAGCACCTCCTCCGCTGACAGCTACGAGCAGTACTTC
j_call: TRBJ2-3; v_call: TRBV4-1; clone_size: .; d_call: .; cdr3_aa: CASSQEYGGASTDTQYF; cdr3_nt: TGCGCCAGCAGCCAAGAATACGGCGGGGCCAGCACAGATACGCAGTATTTT
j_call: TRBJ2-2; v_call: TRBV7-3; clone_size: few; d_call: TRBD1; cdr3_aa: CASSGSGQGTGELFF; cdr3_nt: TGTGCCAGCAGCGGAAGTGGACAGGGTACCGGGGAGCTGTTTTTT
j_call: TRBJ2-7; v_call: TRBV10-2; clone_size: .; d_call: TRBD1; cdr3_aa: CASRKGQGAGGYEQYF; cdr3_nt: TGCGCCAGCAGAAAGGGACAGGGGGCCGGAGGCTACGAGCAGTACTTC
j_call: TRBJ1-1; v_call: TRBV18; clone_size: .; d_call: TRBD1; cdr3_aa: CASSPRDRKNTEAFF; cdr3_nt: TGTGCCAGCTCACCCCGGGACAGGAAGAACACTGAAGCTTTCTTT
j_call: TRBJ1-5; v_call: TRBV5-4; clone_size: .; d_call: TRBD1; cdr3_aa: CASSPDRGLNQPQHF; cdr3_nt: TGTGCCAGCAGCCCGGACAGGGGGCTCAATCAGCCCCAGCATTTT
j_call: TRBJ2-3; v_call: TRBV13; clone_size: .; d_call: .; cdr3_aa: CASRQDNTDTQYF; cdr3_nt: TGTGCCAGCAGACAGGACAACACAGATACGCAGTATTTT
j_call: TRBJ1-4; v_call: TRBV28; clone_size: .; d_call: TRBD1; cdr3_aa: CASSQLGQGDEKLFF; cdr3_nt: TGTGCCAGCAGCCAACTCGGACAGGGAGATGAAAAACTGTTTTTT
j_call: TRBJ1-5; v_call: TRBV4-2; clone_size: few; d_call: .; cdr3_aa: CASSQDWSSNQPQHF; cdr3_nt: TGTGCCAGCAGCCAAGATTGGAGTAGCAATCAGCCCCAGCATTTT
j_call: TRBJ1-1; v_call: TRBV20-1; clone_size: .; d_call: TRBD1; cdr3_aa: CSASKGYRGNTEAFF; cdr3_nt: TGCAGTGCTAGTAAGGGGTACAGGGGGAACACTGAAGCTTTCTTT
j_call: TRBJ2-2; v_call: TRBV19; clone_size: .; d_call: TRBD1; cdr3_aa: CASSITGGRTGELFF; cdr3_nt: TGTGCCAGTAGTATTACAGGGGGTCGAACCGGGGAGCTGTTTTTT
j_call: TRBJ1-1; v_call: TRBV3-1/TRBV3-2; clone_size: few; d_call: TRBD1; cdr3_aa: CASSHPDRVAFF; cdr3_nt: TGTGCCAGCAGCCATCCCGACAGGGTAGCTTTCTTT
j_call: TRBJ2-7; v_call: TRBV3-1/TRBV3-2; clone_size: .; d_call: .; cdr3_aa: CASSQALVRGIYEQYF; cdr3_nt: TGTGCCAGCAGCCAAGCATTGGTGAGGGGGATATACGAGCAGTACTTC
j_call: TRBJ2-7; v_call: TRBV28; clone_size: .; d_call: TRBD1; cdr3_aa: CASSPPPGQGPHF; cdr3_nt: TGTGCCAGCAGTCCTCCCCCGGGACAGGGGCCGCACTTC
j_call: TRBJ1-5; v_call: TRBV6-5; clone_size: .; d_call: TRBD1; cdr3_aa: CASSRDRSKGQPQHF; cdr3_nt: TGTGCCAGCAGTAGGGACAGGTCAAAAGGTCAGCCCCAGCATTTT
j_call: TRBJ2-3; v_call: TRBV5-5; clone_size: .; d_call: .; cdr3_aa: CASTPGHPTNTQYF; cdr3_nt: TGTGCCAGTACACCGGGACACCCAACGAATACGCAGTATTTT
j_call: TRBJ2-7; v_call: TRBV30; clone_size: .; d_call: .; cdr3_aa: CAWRVTGVYEQYF; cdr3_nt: TGTGCCTGGAGAGTTACGGGAGTCTACGAGCAGTACTTC
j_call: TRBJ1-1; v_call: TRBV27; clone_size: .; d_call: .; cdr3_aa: CASSLYGRGDTEAFF; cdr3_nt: TGTGCCAGCAGTTTATACGGCAGGGGCGACACTGAAGCTTTCTTT
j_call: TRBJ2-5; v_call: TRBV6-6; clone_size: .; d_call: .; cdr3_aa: CASSPIVETQYF; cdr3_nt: TGTGCCAGCAGCCCGATAGTGGAGACCCAGTACTTC
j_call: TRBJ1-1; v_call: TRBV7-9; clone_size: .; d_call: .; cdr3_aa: CASSSREERSTEAFF; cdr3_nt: TGTGCCAGCAGCTCGAGGGAGGAGAGGAGCACTGAAGCTTTCTTT
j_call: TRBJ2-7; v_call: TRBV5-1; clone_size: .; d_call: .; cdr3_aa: CASSLVGQNYEQYF; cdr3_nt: TGCGCCAGCAGCTTGGTTGGCCAGAACTACGAGCAGTACTTC
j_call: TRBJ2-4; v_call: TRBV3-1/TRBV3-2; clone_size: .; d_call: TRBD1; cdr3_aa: CASSLGTGLGNIQYF; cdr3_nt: TGTGCCAGCAGCCTTGGGACAGGGTTAGGAAACATTCAGTACTTC
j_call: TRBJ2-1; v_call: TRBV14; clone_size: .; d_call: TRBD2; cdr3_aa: CASSPRTSGSKNEQFF; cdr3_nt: TGTGCCAGCAGCCCCCGGACTAGCGGGAGTAAGAATGAGCAGTTCTTC
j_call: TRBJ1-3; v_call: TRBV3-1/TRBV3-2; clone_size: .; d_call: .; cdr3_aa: CASSWPGDGNTIYF; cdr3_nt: TGTGCCAGCAGCTGGCCAGGGGATGGAAACACCATATATTTT
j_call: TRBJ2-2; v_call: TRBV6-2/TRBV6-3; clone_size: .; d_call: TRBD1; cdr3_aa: CASSYSTGGTGELFF; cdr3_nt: TGTGCCAGCAGTTACTCCACAGGGGGCACCGGGGAGCTGTTTTTT
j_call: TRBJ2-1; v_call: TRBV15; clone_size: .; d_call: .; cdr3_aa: CATSSGNEQFF; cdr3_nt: TGTGCCACCAGTAGCGGAAATGAGCAGTTCTTC
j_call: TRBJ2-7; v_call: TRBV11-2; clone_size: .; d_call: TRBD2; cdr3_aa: CASSSSPGLAGEGAYEQYF; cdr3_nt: TGTGCCAGCAGCTCGTCCCCCGGACTAGCGGGAGAGGGGGCCTACGAGCAGTACTTC
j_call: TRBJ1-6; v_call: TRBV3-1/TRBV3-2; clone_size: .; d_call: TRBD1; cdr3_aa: CASSQGDRVNSPLHF; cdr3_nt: TGTGCCAGCAGCCAAGGGGACAGGGTAAATTCACCCCTCCACTTT
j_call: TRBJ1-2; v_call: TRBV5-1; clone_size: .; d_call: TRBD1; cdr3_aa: CVSSADRGMSGYTF; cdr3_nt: TGCGTCAGCAGCGCTGACAGGGGGATGAGTGGCTACACCTTC
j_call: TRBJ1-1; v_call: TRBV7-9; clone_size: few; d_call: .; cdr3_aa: CASSLPPRLAGLSTEAFF; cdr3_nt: TGTGCCAGCAGCTTACCCCCTAGGTTAGCGGGGCTGAGCACTGAAGCTTTCTTT
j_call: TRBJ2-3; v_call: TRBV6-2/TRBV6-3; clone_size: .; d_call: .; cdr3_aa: CASSSTGDTQYF; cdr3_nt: TGTGCCAGCAGTTCGACTGGCGATACGCAGTATTTT
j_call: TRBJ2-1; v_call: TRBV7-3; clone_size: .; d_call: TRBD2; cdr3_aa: CASSQAGGGYNEQFF; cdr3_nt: TGTGCCAGCAGTCAAGCGGGAGGAGGTTACAATGAGCAGTTCTTC
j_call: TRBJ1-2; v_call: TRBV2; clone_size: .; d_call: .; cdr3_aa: CASSLWVQVNYGYTF; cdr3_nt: TGTGCCAGCAGTTTATGGGTGCAGGTTAACTATGGCTACACCTTC
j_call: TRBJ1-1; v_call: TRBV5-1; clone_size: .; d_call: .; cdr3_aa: CASSSTGSGTEAFF; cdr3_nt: TGCGCCAGCAGCTCCACAGGGAGTGGCACTGAAGCTTTCTTT
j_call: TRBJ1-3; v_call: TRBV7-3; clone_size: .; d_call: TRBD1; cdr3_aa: CASSSGQAGNTIYF; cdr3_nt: TGTGCCAGCAGCTCCGGACAGGCTGGAAACACCATATATTTT
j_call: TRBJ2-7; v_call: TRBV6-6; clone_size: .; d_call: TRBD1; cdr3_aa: CASSYGGQGPYEQYF; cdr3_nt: TGTGCCAGCAGTTACGGAGGACAGGGACCCTACGAGCAGTACTTC
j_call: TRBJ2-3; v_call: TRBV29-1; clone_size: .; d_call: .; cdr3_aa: CSVSRGLDTDTQYF; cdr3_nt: TGCAGCGTTTCTAGGGGTCTCGACACAGATACGCAGTATTTT
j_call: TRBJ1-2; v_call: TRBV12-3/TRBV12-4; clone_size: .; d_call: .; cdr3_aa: CASSPGYFYGYTF; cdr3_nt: TGTGCCAGCAGCCCAGGATATTTCTATGGCTACACCTTC
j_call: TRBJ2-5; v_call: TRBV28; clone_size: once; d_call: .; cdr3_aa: CASSFSLETQYF; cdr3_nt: TGTGCCAGCAGCTTTTCGTTAGAAACCCAGTACTTC
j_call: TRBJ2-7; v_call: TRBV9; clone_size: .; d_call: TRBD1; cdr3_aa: CASSPRTGGQYEQYF; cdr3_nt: TGTGCCAGCAGCCCCCGGACAGGGGGCCAATACGAGCAGTACTTC
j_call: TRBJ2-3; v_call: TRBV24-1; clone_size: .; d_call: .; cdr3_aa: CATSDSGEDTQYF; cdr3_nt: TGTGCCACCAGTGATTCAGGGGAGGATACGCAGTATTTT
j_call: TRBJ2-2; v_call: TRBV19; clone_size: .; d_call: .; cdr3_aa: CASKGVAGNTGELFF; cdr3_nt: TGTGCCAGTAAGGGGGTAGCGGGGAACACCGGGGAGCTGTTTTTT
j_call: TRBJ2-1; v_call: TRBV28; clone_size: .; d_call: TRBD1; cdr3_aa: CASRPSGGRGRNEQFF; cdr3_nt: TGTGCCAGCAGACCCTCAGGGGGCAGGGGCAGAAATGAGCAGTTCTTC